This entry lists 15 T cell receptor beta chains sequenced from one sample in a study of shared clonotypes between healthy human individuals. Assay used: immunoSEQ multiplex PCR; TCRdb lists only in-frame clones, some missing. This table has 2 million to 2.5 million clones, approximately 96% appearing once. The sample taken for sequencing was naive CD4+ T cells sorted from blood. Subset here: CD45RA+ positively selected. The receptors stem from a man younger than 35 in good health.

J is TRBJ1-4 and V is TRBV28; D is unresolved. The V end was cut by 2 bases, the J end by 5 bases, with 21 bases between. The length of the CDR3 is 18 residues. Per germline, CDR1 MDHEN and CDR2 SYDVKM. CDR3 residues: CASSLKRENRKLNEKLFF. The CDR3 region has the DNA TGTGCCAGCAGTTTAAAGCGTGAGAACAGAAAGCTCAATGAAAAACTGTTTTTT. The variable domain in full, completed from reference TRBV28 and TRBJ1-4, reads DVKVTQSSRYLVKRTGEKVFLECVQDMDHENMFWYRQDPGLGLRLIYFSYDVKMKEKGDIPEGYSVSREKKERFSLILESASTNQTSMYLCASSLKRENRKLNEKLFFGSGTQLSVL.

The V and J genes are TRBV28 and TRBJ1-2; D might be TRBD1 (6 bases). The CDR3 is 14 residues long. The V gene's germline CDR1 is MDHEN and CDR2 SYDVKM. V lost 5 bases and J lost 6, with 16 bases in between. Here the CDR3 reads CASSRAGGDNGYTF. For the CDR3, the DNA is TGTGCCAGCAGTCGCGCCGGGGGGGACAATGGCTACACCTTC.

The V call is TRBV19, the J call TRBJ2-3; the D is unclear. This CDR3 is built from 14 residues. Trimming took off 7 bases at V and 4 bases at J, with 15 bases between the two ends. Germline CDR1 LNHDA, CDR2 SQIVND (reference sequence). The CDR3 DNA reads TGTGCCAGTAAACCCCACCCATTGGCAGATACGCAGTATTTT. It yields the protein CASKPHPLADTQYF.

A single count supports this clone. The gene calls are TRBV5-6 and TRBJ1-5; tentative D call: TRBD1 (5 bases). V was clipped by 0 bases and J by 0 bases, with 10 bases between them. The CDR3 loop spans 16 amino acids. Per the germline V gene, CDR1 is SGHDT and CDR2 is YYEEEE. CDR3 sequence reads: CASSLGGPYSNQPQHF. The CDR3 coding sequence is TGTGCCAGCAGCTTGGGGGGCCCATATAGCAATCAGCCCCAGCATTTT. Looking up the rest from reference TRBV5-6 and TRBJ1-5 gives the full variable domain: DAGVTQSPTHLIKTRGQQVTLRCSPKSGHDTVSWYQQALGQGPQFIFQYYEEEERQRGNFPDRFSGHQFPNYSSELNVNALLLGDSALYLCASSLGGPYSNQPQHFGDGTRLSIL.

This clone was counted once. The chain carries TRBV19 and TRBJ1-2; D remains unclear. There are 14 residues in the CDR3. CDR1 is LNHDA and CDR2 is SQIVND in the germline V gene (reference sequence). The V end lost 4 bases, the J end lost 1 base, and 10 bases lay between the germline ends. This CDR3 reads CASSTDRNNYGYTF. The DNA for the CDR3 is TGTGCCAGTAGTACCGACCGAAATAACTATGGCTACACCTTC. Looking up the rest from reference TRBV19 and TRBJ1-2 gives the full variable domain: DGGITQSPKYLFRKEGQNVTLSCEQNLNHDAMYWYRQDPGQGLRLIYYSQIVNDFQKGDIAEGYSVSREKKESFPLTVTSAQKNPTAFYLCASSTDRNNYGYTFGSGTRLTVV.

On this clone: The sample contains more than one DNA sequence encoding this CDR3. CDR3 in amino acids: CASSEASSSGNTIYF. The CDR3 DNA is TGTGCCAGCAGTGAGGCCTCGAGCTCTGGAAACACCATATATTTT. This sequence joins TRBV6-1 and TRBJ1-3, with unresolved D. V was clipped by 3 bases and J by 0 bases, with 9 bases between them. The CDR3 is 15 amino acids. Germline V CDR1 and CDR2: MNHNS, SASEGT.

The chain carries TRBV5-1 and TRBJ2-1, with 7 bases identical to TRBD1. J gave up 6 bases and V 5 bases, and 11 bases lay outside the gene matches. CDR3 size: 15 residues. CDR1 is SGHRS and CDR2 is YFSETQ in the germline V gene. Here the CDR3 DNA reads TGCGCCAGCAGTTCCGGGACAGTGGTTGGCAATGAGCAGTTCTTC. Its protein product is CASSSGTVVGNEQFF.

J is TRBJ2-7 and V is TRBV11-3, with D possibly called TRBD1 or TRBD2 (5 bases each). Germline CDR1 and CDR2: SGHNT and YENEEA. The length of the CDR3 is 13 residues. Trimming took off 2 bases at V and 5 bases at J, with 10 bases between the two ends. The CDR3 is CASSLQGVNEQYF. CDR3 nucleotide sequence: TGTGCCAGCAGCTTACAGGGAGTGAACGAGCAGTACTTC. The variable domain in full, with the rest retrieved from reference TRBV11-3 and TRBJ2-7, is EAGVVQSPRYKIIEKKQPVAFWCNPISGHNTLYWYLQNLGQGPELLIRYENEEAVDDSQLPKDRFSAERLKGVDSTLKIQPAELGDSAVYLCASSLQGVNEQYFGPGTRLTVT.

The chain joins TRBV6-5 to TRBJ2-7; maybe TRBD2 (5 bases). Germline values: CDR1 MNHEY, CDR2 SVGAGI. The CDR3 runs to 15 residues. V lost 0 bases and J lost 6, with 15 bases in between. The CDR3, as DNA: TGTGCCAGCAGTTACTCGAGAATCGGGGTTGGCGAGCAGTACTTC. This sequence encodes CASSYSRIGVGEQYF.

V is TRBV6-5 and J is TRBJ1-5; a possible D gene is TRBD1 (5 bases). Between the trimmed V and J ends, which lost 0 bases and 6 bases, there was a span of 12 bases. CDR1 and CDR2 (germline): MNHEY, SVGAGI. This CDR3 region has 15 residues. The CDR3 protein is CASSYSIWGSQPQHF. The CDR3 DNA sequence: TGTGCCAGCAGTTACTCGATATGGGGCAGTCAGCCCCAGCATTTT.

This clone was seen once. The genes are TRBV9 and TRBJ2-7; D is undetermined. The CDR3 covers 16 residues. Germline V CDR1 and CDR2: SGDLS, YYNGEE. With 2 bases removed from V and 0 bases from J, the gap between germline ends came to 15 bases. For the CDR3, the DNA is TGTGCCAGCAGCGTTAGTCCGGGTCCGAGCTCCTACGAGCAGTACTTC. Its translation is CASSVSPGPSSYEQYF.

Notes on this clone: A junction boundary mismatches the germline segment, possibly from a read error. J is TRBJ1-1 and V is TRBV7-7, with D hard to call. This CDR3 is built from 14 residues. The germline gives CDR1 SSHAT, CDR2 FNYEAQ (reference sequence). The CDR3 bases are TGTGCTAGCAGTCCCCCCTCCCAAAGGACTGAAGCTTTCTTT. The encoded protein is CASSPPSQRTEAFF.

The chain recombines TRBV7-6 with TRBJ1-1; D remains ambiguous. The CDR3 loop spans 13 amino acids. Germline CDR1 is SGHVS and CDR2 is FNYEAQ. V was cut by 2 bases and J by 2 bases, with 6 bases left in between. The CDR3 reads CASSLNKNTEAFF. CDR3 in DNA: TGTGCCAGCAGCTTAAACAAAAACACTGAAGCTTTCTTT.

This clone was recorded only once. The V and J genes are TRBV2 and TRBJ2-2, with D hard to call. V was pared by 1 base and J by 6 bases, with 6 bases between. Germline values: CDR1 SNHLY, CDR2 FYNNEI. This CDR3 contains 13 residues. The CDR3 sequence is CASSEVESGELFF. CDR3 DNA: TGTGCCAGCAGTGAAGTCGAATCCGGGGAGCTGTTTTTT. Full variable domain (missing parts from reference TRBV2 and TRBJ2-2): EPEVTQTPSHQVTQMGQEVILRCVPISNHLYFYWYRQILGQKVEFLVSFYNNEISEKSEIFDDQFSVERPDGSNFTLKIRSTKLEDSAMYFCASSEVESGELFFGEGSRLTVL.

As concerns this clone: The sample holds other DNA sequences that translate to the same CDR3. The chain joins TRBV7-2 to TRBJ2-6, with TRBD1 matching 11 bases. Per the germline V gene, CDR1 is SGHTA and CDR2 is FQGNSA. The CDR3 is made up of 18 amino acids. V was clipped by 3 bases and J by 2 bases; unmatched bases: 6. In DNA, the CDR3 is TGTGCCAGCAGCTTGGTGGGACAGGGGGTTACTGGGGCCAACGTCCTGACTTTC. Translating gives CASSLVGQGVTGANVLTF.